The clone carrying this T cell receptor beta chain was detected once. Its target is not known. The study ran its PCR with 60 Vbeta and 13 Jbeta primers. Assay: immunoSEQ multiplex PCR; the TCRdb copy retains only in-frame clones and omits some. The repertoire holds roughly 130,000 clones, with 55% to 75% as singletons. These data are taken from a study of cytomegalovirus exposure and HLA in healthy donors. General study points: The authors reported that TCR beta sequences could predict HLA-A and HLA-B alleles. These predictions were accurate for most subjects in the first cohort.

The receptor was derived from a man younger than 45 in good health and CMV-seropositive. The sequenced sample consisted of PBMCs.

CDR3 nucleotides: TGTGCCAGCACTAAAGCAGGCCAGGCGGGGGGCTACACCTTC. Translation: CASTKAGQAGGYTF. The rearrangement uses TRBV25-1 and TRBJ1-2; D ambiguous. Germline-derived CDR1 and CDR2 are MGHDK and SYGVNS. The length of the CDR3 is 14 residues. Trimming removed 7 bases at V and 8 bases at J, with 20 bases between.